The source of this T cell receptor (beta chain) is a study of response to subunit inactivated influenza vaccine. One entry per CDR3 protein, called by TCRdb with MiXCR from the RT-PCR reads. The table includes around 760,000 distinct CDR3 sequences, 14% detected once. Broader study findings: Authors suggested seasonal influenza vaccinations each recruit few new T cells.

On this clonotype itself: Its antigen is not identified.

Trimming took off 3 bases at V and 0 bases at J, with 6 bases between the two ends. The CDR3 extends over 13 amino acids. The germline V gene encodes CDR1 SGHAT and CDR2 FQNNGV. This clonotype was obtained from a man aged 45-65 years who received an inactivated influenza vaccine. Sequenced here: PBMCs from blood, sampled about 14 days before vaccination. V usage is TRBV11-2 and J usage is TRBJ2-7; no reliable D call. The CDR3 DNA is TGTGCCAGCAGCTTCCGAGCCTCCTACGAGCAGTACTTC. It is translated as CASSFRASYEQYF.